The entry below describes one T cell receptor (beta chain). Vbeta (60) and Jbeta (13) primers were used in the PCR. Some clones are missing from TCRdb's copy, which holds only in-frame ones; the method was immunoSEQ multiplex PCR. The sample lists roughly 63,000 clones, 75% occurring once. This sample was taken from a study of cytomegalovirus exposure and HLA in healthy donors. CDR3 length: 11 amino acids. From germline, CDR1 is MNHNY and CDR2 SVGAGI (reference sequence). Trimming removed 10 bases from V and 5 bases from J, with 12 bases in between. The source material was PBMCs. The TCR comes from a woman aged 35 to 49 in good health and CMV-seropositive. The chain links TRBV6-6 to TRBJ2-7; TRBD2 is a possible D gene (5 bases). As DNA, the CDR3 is TGTGCCACCATACGGGGTCACGAGCAGTACTTC. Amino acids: CATIRGHEQYF.